The clone carrying this T cell receptor (beta chain) was recorded only once. V lost 5 bases and J lost 4, with 14 bases in between. The CDR3 sequence is 14 residues long. The germline gives CDR1 SGHTA, CDR2 FQGNSA. This sample was included in a study of control samples from healthy donors and cancer patients. Assay: immunoSEQ multiplex PCR; the TCRdb copy retains only in-frame clones and omits some. The table records fewer than 60,000 clones, approximately 83% of them present only once. The clonotype was recovered from a woman aged 45-65 years with lung cancer. The sequenced sample was PBMCs. This chain joins TRBV7-2 and TRBJ2-5, with D tentatively TRBD1 (6 bases). In DNA form, the CDR3 reads TGTGCCAGCAGCCGGAAGTGGACAGTAGAGACCCAGTACTTC. Its translation: CASSRKWTVETQYF.